This TCR beta chain was found in a study of control samples from healthy donors and cancer patients. Using immunoSEQ multiplex PCR, the repertoire was profiled, and TCRdb retains in-frame clones only, with some absent. The sample carries tens of thousands of clones, approximately 95% recorded once. The CDR3 contains 15 residues. The ends lost 2 bases at V and 5 bases at J; junction bases unmatched: 8. Germline V gene lookup returns CDR1 MNHEY and CDR2 SVGAGI. The source material was blood. The TCR sequence derives from a woman aged 25-40 years in good health. This chain uses TRBV6-5 with TRBJ2-7; 8 bases are a match to TRBD1. CDR3 sequence: CASSYLQGGRNEQYF. CDR3 nucleotide sequence: TGTGCCAGCAGTTACCTACAGGGGGGAAGAAACGAGCAGTACTTC.